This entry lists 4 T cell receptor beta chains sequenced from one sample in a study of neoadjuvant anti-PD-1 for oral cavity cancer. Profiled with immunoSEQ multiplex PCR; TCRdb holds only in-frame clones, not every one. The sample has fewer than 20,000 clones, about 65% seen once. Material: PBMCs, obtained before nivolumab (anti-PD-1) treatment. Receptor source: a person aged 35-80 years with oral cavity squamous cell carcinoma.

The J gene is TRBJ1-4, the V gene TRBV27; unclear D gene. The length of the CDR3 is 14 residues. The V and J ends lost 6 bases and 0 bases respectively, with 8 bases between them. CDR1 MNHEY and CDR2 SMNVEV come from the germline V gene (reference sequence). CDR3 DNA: TGTGCCAGCAGGGTTCTAGCAACTAATGAAAAACTGTTTTTT. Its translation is CASRVLATNEKLFF.

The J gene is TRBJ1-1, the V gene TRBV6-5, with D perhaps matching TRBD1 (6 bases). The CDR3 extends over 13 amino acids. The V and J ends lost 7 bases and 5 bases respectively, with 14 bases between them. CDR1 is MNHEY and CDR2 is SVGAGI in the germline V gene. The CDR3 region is CASNRGGGTEAFF. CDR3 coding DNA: TGTGCCAGCAACCGGGGAGGGGGAACTGAAGCTTTCTTT.

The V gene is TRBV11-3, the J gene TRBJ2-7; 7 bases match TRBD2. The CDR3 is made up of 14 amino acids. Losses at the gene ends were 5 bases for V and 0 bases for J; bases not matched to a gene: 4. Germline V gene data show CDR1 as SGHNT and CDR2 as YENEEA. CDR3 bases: TGTGCCAGCAGCCCGGGAGGATTCTCCTACGAGCAGTACTTC. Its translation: CASSPGGFSYEQYF.

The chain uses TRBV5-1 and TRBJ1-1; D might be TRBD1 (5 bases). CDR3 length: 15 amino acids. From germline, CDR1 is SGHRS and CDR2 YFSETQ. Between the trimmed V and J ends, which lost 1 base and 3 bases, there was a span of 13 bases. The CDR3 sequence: CASSLLGRGDTEAFF. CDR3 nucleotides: TGCGCCAGCAGCTTGTTGGGGCGAGGGGACACTGAAGCTTTCTTT.